This T cell receptor (beta chain) was observed in a study of blood T cell repertoires in COVID-19. As for the study in general: The cDNA or gDNA used as material had been derived from T cells, B-cell-depleted T cells, or PBMCs.

This CDR3 has 10 residues. Germline lookup yields CDR1 DFQATT and CDR2 SNEGSKA (reference sequence). With 3 bases removed from V and 8 bases from J, the gap between germline ends came to 5 bases. Authors' processing steps: Estimation of nucleated cell counts was performed using reference gene primer amplification. Repertoires were generated with immunoSEQ multiplex PCR, while TCRdb's copy carries only in-frame clones and drops some. That table is the source of V, J and clone size, and D and trimming were worked out from the DNA. The sample comprises 13,000 to 15,000 clones, 85% to 90% of which are singletons, and 2.9% rests with the top ten.

The chain links TRBV20-1 to TRBJ1-3; D call uncertain. The receptor was isolated from a human donor in a cohort sampled during active COVID-19. What was sequenced was peripheral blood. The CDR3 DNA follows: TGCAGTGCTAGTCTCGACACCATATATTTT. As protein: CSASLDTIYF.